The present TCR beta chain was sequenced within a study of response to subunit inactivated influenza vaccine. Study outcomes and limitations: Authors suggested that a seasonal influenza vaccination recruits few new T cells each time.

V shed 1 base and J shed 5 bases, with 9 bases lying between them. Germline V gene sequence: CDR1 LGHDT, CDR2 YNNKEL (reference sequence). This CDR3 has 14 residues. This clonotype was detected only a few times. Its antigen remains unidentified. One entry per CDR3 protein, called by TCRdb with MiXCR from the RT-PCR reads. The top ten clones hold 6% to 9.5% of a sample with about 700,000 distinct CDR3 sequences, about 15% of them seen once. The chain recombines TRBV3-1 with TRBJ2-1; D is unresolved. The source was PBMCs from blood, collected 14 to 15 days before vaccination. The clonotype comes from a man in his forties or fifties who received an inactivated influenza vaccine. CDR3 DNA: TGTGCCAGCAGCCAAGGGACGCCCAACAATGAGCAGTTCTTC. This translates into CASSQGTPNNEQFF.